A single T cell receptor (beta chain) is shown here with its context. A much larger clone is a single base away; this may be a read error. Total RNA (around 500 ng) served as template for TCR beta cDNA synthesis primed by a constant-region primer. Investigators got TCR beta libraries out of three nested multiplex PCR rounds, done with slightly modified ARM-PCR. Both of the initial two PCR rounds ran for about 11 cycles and employed TRBV1-TRBV30 forward primers alongside a C-beta reverse primer. TCRdb analysed the multiplex PCR reads with MiXCR anew, one entry per CDR3 protein. The sample includes 50,000 to 70,000 distinct CDR3 sequences, 60% to 85% seen only once; the top ten take around 50%. Both RNA and DNA were isolated together from roughly 20-30 mg of bulk tissue that had not been sorted. The CDR3 is 15 amino acids. Trimming removed 4 bases at V and 5 bases at J, with 16 bases between. The germline V gene has CDR1 LGHNA and CDR2 YNFKEQ.

The data derive from a study of tumor-infiltrating lymphocytes in primary liver carcinoma. The wider study: The patients, men and women alike, were aged 30 to 69 years.

This TCR was sampled from a man between 40 and 49 years old with primary liver carcinoma and hepatitis B virus infection. The chain joins TRBV4-2 to TRBJ2-3; D is tentatively TRBD1 or TRBD2 (6 bases each). The sequencing sample was made of liver tumor tissue from sampling region 2. As to subset: tumor region T2, inferior pole. CDR3 sequence: CASSLKGGGGDTQYF. In nucleotides, the CDR3 is TGTGCCAGCAGCCTTAAGGGGGGAGGAGGAGATACGCAGTATTTT.